Listed here are 29 T cell receptor beta chains from one sample, sequenced in a study of T cell repertoires in cytomegalovirus infection. In TCRdb, the reads were re-called with MiXCR into one record per CDR3 protein. Of fewer than 300,000 distinct CDR3 sequences in the sample, about 23% were seen once. Sequencing input: PBMCs. The receptors derive from a human donor in good health (CMV status not recorded). Some clones in this sample may be carry-over from other donors' samples.

The table lists this clonotype with a few counts. The genes are TRBV6-2 or TRBV6-3 and TRBJ2-7; D gene uncertain. The CDR3 has 19 amino acids. Germline CDR1 reads MNHEY; CDR2 reads SVGEGT. Trimming cost V 0 bases and J 3 bases, with 24 bases left between them. The CDR3 DNA follows: TGTGCCAGCAGTTACTCAGTTTCGAGGCAGGCGGTGGTTTACTACGAGCAGTACTTC. Protein: CASSYSVSRQAVVYYEQYF.

In its sample, this clonotype was seen many times. The CDR3 is CASSRSSGSTDTQYF. The CDR3 nucleotides are TGTGCCAGCAGCCGTTCTAGCGGGAGCACAGATACGCAGTATTTT. The chain uses TRBV7-2 and TRBJ2-3, with 8 bases that match TRBD2. The germline CDR1 and CDR2 sequences are SGHTA and FQGNSA. Losses at the gene ends were 5 bases for V and 0 bases for J; bases not matched to a gene: 4. CDR3 length: 15 residues. Full variable domain (rest looked up from reference TRBV7-2 and TRBJ2-3): GAGVSQSPSNKVTEKGKDVELRCDPISGHTALYWYRQSLGQGLEFLIYFQGNSAPDKSGLPSDRFSAERTGGSVSTLTIQRTQQEDSAVYLCASSRSSGSTDTQYFGPGTRLTVL.

The V call is TRBV3-1, the J call TRBJ1-2; 10 nucleotides line up with TRBD1. After removal of 4 bases from V and 7 bases from J, the junction contained 9 bases not matched to a gene. Germline lookup yields CDR1 LGHDT and CDR2 YNNKEL (reference sequence). The CDR3 runs to 15 residues. For the CDR3, the DNA is TGTGCCAGCAGCCCTCTGGACAGGGGGAGTAGTGGCTACACCTTC. Translation: CASSPLDRGSSGYTF.

This chain connects TRBV7-9 to TRBJ2-1, with D perhaps matching TRBD1 or TRBD2 (6 bases each). Trimming removed 3 bases at V and 5 bases at J, with 8 bases between. CDR1 is SEHNR, CDR2 FQNEAQ, per germline (reference sequence). The CDR3 is 13 residues long. The CDR3 is CASSLRGDNEQFF. In nucleotides, the CDR3 is TGTGCCAGCAGCTTGAGGGGGGACAATGAGCAGTTCTTC.

This clonotype was recorded only once. This sequence joins TRBV28 and TRBJ2-5, with 8 bases matching TRBD2. V was clipped by 6 bases and J by 4 bases; unmatched bases: 10. CDR3 length equals 15 residues. The germline V gene encodes CDR1 MDHEN and CDR2 SYDVKM. This CDR3 is CASSPGGAGGETQYF. The CDR3 bases are TGTGCCAGCAGCCCCGGGGGGGCGGGAGGAGAGACCCAGTACTTC. Looking up the rest from reference TRBV28 and TRBJ2-5 gives the full variable domain: DVKVTQSSRYLVKRTGEKVFLECVQDMDHENMFWYRQDPGLGLRLIYFSYDVKMKEKGDIPEGYSVSREKKERFSLILESASTNQTSMYLCASSPGGAGGETQYFGPGTRLLVL.

The chain links TRBV24-1 to TRBJ2-2; 7 bases agree with TRBD2. From germline, CDR1 is KGHDR and CDR2 SFDVKD. The CDR3 is 12 amino acids. V lost 8 bases and J lost 7; bases outside the gene matches: 3. The CDR3 nucleotides read TGTGCCACCACCGCGGGAGTCGGGGAGCTGTTTTTT. Translated, it gives CATTAGVGELFF.

This chain connects TRBV11-2 to TRBJ1-5; unclear D gene. The ends were cut back, 1 base at V and 9 bases at J, with 10 bases in the middle. Germline loops: CDR1 SGHAT, CDR2 FQNNGV. The CDR3 consists of 13 residues. The CDR3 loop is CASSLAVDRPQHF. CDR3 DNA: TGTGCCAGCAGCTTAGCCGTGGATCGGCCCCAGCATTTT.

The chain's CDR3 is CSASLAGVSTGELFF. DNA for the CDR3: TGCAGTGCTAGTCTAGCGGGAGTTAGCACCGGGGAGCTGTTTTTT. The chain couples TRBV20-1 to TRBJ2-2, with 10 positions matching TRBD2. Germline V gene data show CDR1 as DFQATT and CDR2 as SNEGSKA (reference sequence). The CDR3 runs 15 residues. J lost 4 bases, V lost 3 bases, and 5 bases had no gene match.

The V gene is TRBV20-1, the J gene TRBJ1-3; D ambiguous. CDR1 and CDR2 from the germline V gene are DFQATT and SNEGSKA (reference sequence). This CDR3 has 14 residues. CDR3 loop: CSLLVLPTGNTIYF. In nucleotides, the CDR3 is TGCAGCCTTCTAGTGTTGCCGACTGGAAACACCATATATTTT.

The chain carries TRBV12-3 or TRBV12-4 and TRBJ2-2; D not resolved. The V gene lost 2 bases and the J gene lost 5 bases, with 9 bases spanning the gap. The CDR3 spans 14 residues. Here the CDR3 reads CASSLIPRTGELFF. The CDR3 coding sequence is TGTGCCAGCAGTTTAATCCCGCGGACCGGGGAGCTGTTTTTT.

This clonotype has a count of ten or more. The genes are TRBV7-2 and TRBJ2-4; 8 bases match TRBD1. This CDR3 has 14 amino acids. J was trimmed by 9 bases and V by 5 bases; bases with no gene match: 9. CDR1 is SGHTA, CDR2 FQGNSA, per germline. CDR3 sequence: CASSPRAGGIIQYF. DNA of the CDR3: TGTGCCAGCAGCCCCCGGGCAGGGGGCATCATTCAGTACTTC.

This clonotype was recorded at least ten times. This sequence joins TRBV7-2 and TRBJ1-2; D not resolved. Germline CDR1 reads SGHTA; CDR2 reads FQGNSA. The CDR3 sequence is 12 residues long. Trimming removed 2 bases at V and 8 bases at J, with 9 bases between. The CDR3 region is CASSLFPGGYTF. The CDR3 coding sequence is TGTGCCAGCAGCTTATTCCCGGGAGGCTACACCTTC.

This clonotype was detected only a few times. CDR3 DNA: TGTGCCAGTAGTACGGGGACAGGGAAATACGAAGAGACCCAGTACTTC. It is translated as CASSTGTGKYEETQYF. V usage is TRBV19 and J usage is TRBJ2-5; TRBD1 aligns across 9 bases. Germline V gene lookup returns CDR1 LNHDA and CDR2 SQIVND (reference sequence). The CDR3 contains 16 residues. J lost 3 bases, V lost 4 bases, and 9 bases had no gene match.

The chain employs TRBV28 and TRBJ1-5; 9 bases fit TRBD1. V lost 6 bases to trimming and J lost 0 bases; unmatched junction nucleotides: 6. This CDR3 is 16 amino acids long. Germline values: CDR1 MDHEN, CDR2 SYDVKM. The chain's CDR3 is CASRRRTGDSNQPQHF. The CDR3, as DNA: TGTGCCAGCAGACGGAGGACAGGGGATAGCAATCAGCCCCAGCATTTT.

This clonotype has just a few counts. The CDR3 is CASSFSGLASDTQYF. The CDR3 nucleotides read TGTGCCAGCAGTTTCTCGGGACTAGCATCAGATACGCAGTATTTT. The chain combines TRBV28 with TRBJ2-3; 9 bases match TRBD2. CDR3 length equals 15 residues. With 3 bases clipped from V and 4 bases from J, the junction kept 5 bases outside the gene matches. Germline CDR1 is MDHEN and CDR2 is SYDVKM.

The rearrangement uses TRBV15 and TRBJ2-1, with TRBD2 identical over 12 bases. This CDR3 is built from 15 residues. CDR1 is LNHNV and CDR2 is YYDKDF in the germline V gene (reference sequence). The trim removed 6 bases at V and 5 bases at J, leaving 5 bases unmatched. DNA for the CDR3: TGTGCCACCAGTCAGACTAGCGGGAGCCACAATGAGCAGTTCTTC. Translation gives CATSQTSGSHNEQFF.

This clonotype was recorded many times. This chain uses TRBV28 with TRBJ1-2; D possibly corresponds to TRBD1 (6 bases). The CDR3 loop spans 15 amino acids. Germline CDR1 MDHEN, CDR2 SYDVKM. V gave up 5 bases and J gave up 8 bases, with 21 bases separating them. CDR3 in DNA: TGTGCCAGCAGTGAACCTCCGGGACAAATAAGAGGCTACACCTTC. As protein: CASSEPPGQIRGYTF.

The rearrangement uses TRBV9 and TRBJ2-2, with a tentative D call TRBD1 (6 bases). The CDR3 covers 16 residues. V lost 4 bases, J lost 4 bases, and 17 bases lay in between. Germline-derived CDR1 and CDR2 are SGDLS and YYNGEE. The CDR3 DNA follows: TGTGCCAGCAGCCTCGAGGGGGTAGTGGGCACCGGGGAGCTGTTTTTT. It yields the protein CASSLEGVVGTGELFF.

The CDR3 region is CSAPRGSRTDTQYF. CDR3 bases: TGCAGCGCCCCCCGGGGGAGCCGCACAGATACGCAGTATTTT. V gene TRBV29-1 combines with J gene TRBJ2-3, with D possibly TRBD2 on 6 matching bases. The CDR3 is made up of 14 amino acids. The ends were cut back, 7 bases at V and 1 base at J, with 15 bases in the middle. The germline CDR1 and CDR2 sequences are SQVTM and ANQGSEA.

The DNA of the CDR3 is TGTGCCAGCAGTGAGCAGGGGGCGGGCGCCTACGAGCAGTACTTC. Translation gives CASSEQGAGAYEQYF. This chain links TRBV12-3 or TRBV12-4 with TRBJ2-7, with 8 bases lining up with TRBD1. V was pared by 5 bases and J by 2 bases, with 8 bases of the junction left unmatched. This CDR3 has 15 residues.

The rearrangement uses TRBV7-6 and TRBJ2-6; D might be TRBD1 (6 bases). The CDR3 length is 18 residues. V lost 2 bases, J lost 0 bases, and 14 bases lay in between. From germline, CDR1 is SGHVS and CDR2 FNYEAQ. CDR3 sequence reads: CASSLTWGQASGANVLTF. For the CDR3, the DNA is TGTGCCAGCAGCTTAACATGGGGACAAGCCTCTGGGGCCAACGTCCTGACTTTC.

Only a few counts were recorded for this clonotype. One junction end does not reproduce the germline sequence, and a read error may be involved. This chain links TRBV4-1 with TRBJ2-1; TRBD2 matches at 10 bases. From germline, CDR1 is MGHRA and CDR2 YSYEKL. This CDR3 is 16 amino acids long. CDR3 nucleotides: TGCGCCAGCAGCCAAGTTCCAGCGGGGGGGGAGAATGCGCAGTTCTTC. Translated, it gives CASSQVPAGGENAQFF.

This clonotype has at least ten counts. V is TRBV6-1 and J is TRBJ2-3; 11 positions agree with TRBD2. The trim removed 1 base at V and 4 bases at J, leaving 7 bases unmatched. The CDR3 runs 17 residues. Germline V lookup: CDR1 MNHNS, CDR2 SASEGT. The CDR3 loop is CASSEGLGLAVADTQYF. CDR3 in DNA: TGTGCCAGCAGTGAAGGCCTGGGACTAGCGGTGGCAGATACGCAGTATTTT.

On this clonotype: A read error is possible here, since a much larger clone lies one base away. The conserved final phenylalanine or tryptophan is absent from the CDR3, which likely points to a read error. The chain links TRBV7-2 to TRBJ1-1; no firm D call. Germline CDR1 reads SGHTA; CDR2 reads FQGNSA. With 3 bases removed from V and 8 bases from J, the gap between germline ends came to 7 bases. The CDR3 contains 11 residues. The CDR3 sequence: CASSFRNEAFL. CDR3 in DNA: TGTGCCAGCAGCTTCAGGAACGAAGCTTTCCTT.

This clonotype was seen only a few times. The rearrangement links TRBV6-2 or TRBV6-3 to TRBJ1-1; D gene uncertain. Germline V gives CDR1 MNHEY, CDR2 SVGEGT. Trimming took off 6 bases at V and 6 bases at J, with 11 bases between the two ends. The CDR3 sequence is 12 residues long. As DNA, the CDR3 is TGTGCCAGCAGGGGAAATATGGCTGAAGCTTTCTTT. Translated, it gives CASRGNMAEAFF.

This clonotype was seen more than once but under ten times. This chain joins TRBV7-2 and TRBJ2-3, with D perhaps TRBD2 (5 bases). Germline CDR1 is SGHTA and CDR2 is FQGNSA. This CDR3 is built from 15 residues. Between the trimmed V and J ends, which lost 5 bases and 2 bases, there was a span of 14 bases. The CDR3 DNA sequence: TGTGCCAGCAGCCCGGGAAGGGCGCACACAGATACGCAGTATTTT. Its protein product is CASSPGRAHTDTQYF.

This clonotype was counted only a few times. The chain joins TRBV15 to TRBJ2-1; TRBD1 aligns across 8 bases. The CDR3 covers 19 residues. CDR1 and CDR2 (germline): LNHNV, YYDKDF (reference sequence). Losses at the gene ends were 0 bases for V and 5 bases for J; bases not matched to a gene: 15. Written as DNA, the CDR3 is TGTGCCACCAGCAGAGATCCCACCCCACTAAGGACAGGGAACAATGAGCAGTTCTTC. Its translation is CATSRDPTPLRTGNNEQFF.

The J gene is TRBJ2-5, the V gene TRBV19; no definite D call. The CDR3 runs 15 residues. V lost 3 bases and J 1 base, leaving 12 bases between the germline ends. In germline, CDR1 is LNHDA, CDR2 SQIVND (reference sequence). The CDR3 protein is CASSIVVSFQETQYF. As DNA, the CDR3 is TGTGCCAGTAGTATCGTTGTGTCCTTCCAAGAGACCCAGTACTTC. The full variable domain, rest sourced from reference TRBV19 and TRBJ2-5, is DGGITQSPKYLFRKEGQNVTLSCEQNLNHDAMYWYRQDPGQGLRLIYYSQIVNDFQKGDIAEGYSVSREKKESFPLTVTSAQKNPTAFYLCASSIVVSFQETQYFGPGTRLLVL.

This chain uses TRBV5-5 with TRBJ2-7; no reliable D call. The length of the CDR3 is 16 residues. V was trimmed by 0 bases and J by 2 bases, leaving 15 bases between them. CDR1 and CDR2 (germline): SGHKS, YYEKEE (reference sequence). CDR3 loop: CASSLAGATNTYEQYF. CDR3 nucleotide sequence: TGTGCCAGCAGCTTGGCCGGAGCGACAAATACCTACGAGCAGTACTTC.